This record covers a single TCR beta chain. Each participant's cohort was designated according to participant-reported clinical history. The data stem from a study of blood T cell repertoires in COVID-19. Produced via immunoSEQ multiplex PCR; TCRdb's table is partial and in-frame only. The table shows 150,000 or so clones, with around 90% occurring only once. Trimming took 1 base from V and 3 from J, leaving 10 bases between them. From germline, CDR1 is SGHAT and CDR2 FQNNGV. The CDR3 sequence is 15 residues long. V is TRBV11-2 and J is TRBJ1-5; D gene uncertain. This clonotype originated in a woman in her 40s who had been exposed to COVID-19. The source material was PBMCs or T cells enriched from blood (not recorded which). CDR3 loop: CASSLVLGDNQPQHF. The DNA of the CDR3 is TGTGCCAGCAGCTTAGTGTTGGGAGACAATCAGCCCCAGCATTTT.